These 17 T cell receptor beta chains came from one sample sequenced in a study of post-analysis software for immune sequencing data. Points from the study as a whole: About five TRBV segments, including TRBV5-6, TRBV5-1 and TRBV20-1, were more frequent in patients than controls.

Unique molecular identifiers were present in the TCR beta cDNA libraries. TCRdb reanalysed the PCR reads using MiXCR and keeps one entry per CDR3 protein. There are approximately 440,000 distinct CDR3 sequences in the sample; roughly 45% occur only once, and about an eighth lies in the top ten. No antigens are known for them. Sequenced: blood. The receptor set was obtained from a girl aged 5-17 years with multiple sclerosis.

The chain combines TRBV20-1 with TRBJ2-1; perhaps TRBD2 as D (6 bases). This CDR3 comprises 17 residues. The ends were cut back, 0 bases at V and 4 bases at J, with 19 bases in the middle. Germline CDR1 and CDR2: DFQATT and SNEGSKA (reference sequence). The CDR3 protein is CSARDGSRLGGYNEQFF. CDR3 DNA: TGCAGTGCTAGAGATGGGTCCCGACTAGGCGGGTACAATGAGCAGTTCTTC.

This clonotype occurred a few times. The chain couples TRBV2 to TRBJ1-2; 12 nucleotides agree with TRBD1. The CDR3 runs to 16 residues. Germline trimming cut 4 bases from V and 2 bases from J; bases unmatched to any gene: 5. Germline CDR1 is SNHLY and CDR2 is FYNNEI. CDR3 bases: TGTGCCAGCAGTGGAGTAGGGACAGGGGGCAACTATGGCTACACCTTC. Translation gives CASSGVGTGGNYGYTF.

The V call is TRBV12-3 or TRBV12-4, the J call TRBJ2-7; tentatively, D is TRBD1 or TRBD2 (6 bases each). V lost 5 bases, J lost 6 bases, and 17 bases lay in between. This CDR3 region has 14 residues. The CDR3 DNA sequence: TGTGCCAGCAGTGTCAGTCCGGGGGCCCTCGAGCAGTACTTC. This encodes CASSVSPGALEQYF.

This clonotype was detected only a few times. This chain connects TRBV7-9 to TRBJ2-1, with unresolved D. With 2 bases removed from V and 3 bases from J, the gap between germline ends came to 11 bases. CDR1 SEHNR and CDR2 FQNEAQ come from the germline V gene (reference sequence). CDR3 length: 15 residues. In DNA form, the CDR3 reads TGTGCCAGCAGCTTAAGTGAACTTAACTACAATGAGCAGTTCTTC. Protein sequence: CASSLSELNYNEQFF.

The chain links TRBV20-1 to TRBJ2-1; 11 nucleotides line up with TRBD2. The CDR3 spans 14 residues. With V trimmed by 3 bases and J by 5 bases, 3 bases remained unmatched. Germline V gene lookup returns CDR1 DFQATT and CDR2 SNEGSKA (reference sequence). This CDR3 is CSARTSGIHNEQFF. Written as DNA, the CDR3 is TGCAGTGCTAGGACTAGCGGGATCCACAATGAGCAGTTCTTC.

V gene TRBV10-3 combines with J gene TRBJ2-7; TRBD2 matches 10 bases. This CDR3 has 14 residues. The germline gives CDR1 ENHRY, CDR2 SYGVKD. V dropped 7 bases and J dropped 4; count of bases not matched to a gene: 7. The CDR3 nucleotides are TGTGCCATCAAGGTAGCGGGAGGAGGGTACGAGCAGTACTTC. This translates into CAIKVAGGGYEQYF.

The CDR3 DNA sequence: TGTGCCAGCAGCCCCAGTGGAAGCGGGTACACCTACGAGCAGTACTTC. Translated: CASSPSGSGYTYEQYF. This chain joins TRBV14 and TRBJ2-7; possible D gene TRBD2, 6 bases. The V and J ends lost 4 bases and 2 bases respectively, with 18 bases between them. Per germline, CDR1 SGHDN and CDR2 FVKESK. The CDR3 sequence is 16 residues long.

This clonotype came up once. The DNA of the CDR3 is TGTGCCAGCACTAACTGGGGCGTACCGTTCTTC. Translation gives CASTNWGVPFF. V and J are TRBV6-1 and TRBJ2-1; TRBD1 might be the D (5 bases). CDR3 size: 11 residues. V was cut by 7 bases and J by 15 bases, with 16 bases left in between. Looked up from germline, CDR1 is MNHNS and CDR2 is SASEGT.

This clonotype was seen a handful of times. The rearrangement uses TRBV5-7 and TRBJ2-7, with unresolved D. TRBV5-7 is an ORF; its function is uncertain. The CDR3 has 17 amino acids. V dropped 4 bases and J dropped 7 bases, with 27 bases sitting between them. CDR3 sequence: CASSPGKPRGSYNEQYF. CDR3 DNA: TGTGCCAGCAGCCCTGGGAAGCCCCGAGGCTCCTACAATGAGCAGTACTTC.

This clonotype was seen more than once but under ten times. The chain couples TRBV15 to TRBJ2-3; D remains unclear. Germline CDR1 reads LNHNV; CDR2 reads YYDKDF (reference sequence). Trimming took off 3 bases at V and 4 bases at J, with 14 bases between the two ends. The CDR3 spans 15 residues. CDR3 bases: TGTGCCACCAGCAGCAACCCGGACGGATCAGATACGCAGTATTTT. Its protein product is CATSSNPDGSDTQYF. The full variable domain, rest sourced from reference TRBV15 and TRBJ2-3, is DAMVIQNPRYQVTQFGKPVTLSCSQTLNHNVMYWYQQKSSQAPKLLFHYYDKDFNNEADTPDNFQSRRPNTSFCFLDIRSPGLGDTAMYLCATSSNPDGSDTQYFGPGTRLTVL.

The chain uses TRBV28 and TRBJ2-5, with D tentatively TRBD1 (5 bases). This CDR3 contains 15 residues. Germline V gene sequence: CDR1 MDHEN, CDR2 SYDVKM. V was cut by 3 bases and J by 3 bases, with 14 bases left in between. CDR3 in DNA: TGTGCCAGCAGTTTCAGAGGTTCGACAGAAGAGACCCAGTACTTC. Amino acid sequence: CASSFRGSTEETQYF.

CDR3 protein: CASSQGQGSYVEQYF. The CDR3 DNA reads TGTGCCAGCAGCCAGGGACAGGGCTCTTACGTCGAGCAGTACTTC. The V and J genes are TRBV4-2 and TRBJ2-7; 9 nucleotides align to TRBD1. The CDR3 loop spans 15 amino acids. CDR1 is LGHNA, CDR2 YNFKEQ, per germline. The V gene end was trimmed by 3 bases and the J gene end by 6 bases; junction bases not matched to a gene: 9.

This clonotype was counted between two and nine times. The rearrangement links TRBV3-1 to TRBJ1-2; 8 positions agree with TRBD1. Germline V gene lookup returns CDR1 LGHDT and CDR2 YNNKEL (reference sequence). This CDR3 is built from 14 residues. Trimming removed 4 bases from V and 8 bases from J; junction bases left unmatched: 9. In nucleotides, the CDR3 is TGTGCCAGCAGCCCGGACAGGGTTGGTCACGGCTACACCTTC. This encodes CASSPDRVGHGYTF.

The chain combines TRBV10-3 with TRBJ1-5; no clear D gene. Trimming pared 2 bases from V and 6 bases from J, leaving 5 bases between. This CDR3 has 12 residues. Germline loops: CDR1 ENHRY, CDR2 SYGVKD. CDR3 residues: CAISEISQPQHF. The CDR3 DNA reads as TGTGCCATCAGTGAGATTAGTCAGCCCCAGCATTTT.

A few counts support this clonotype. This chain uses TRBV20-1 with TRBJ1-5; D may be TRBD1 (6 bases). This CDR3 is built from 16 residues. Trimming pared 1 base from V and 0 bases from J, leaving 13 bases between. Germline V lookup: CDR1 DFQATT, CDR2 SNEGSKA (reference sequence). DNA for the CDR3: TGCAGTGCTAGAGGAACCGGGACAAATAGCAATCAGCCCCAGCATTTT. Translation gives CSARGTGTNSNQPQHF.

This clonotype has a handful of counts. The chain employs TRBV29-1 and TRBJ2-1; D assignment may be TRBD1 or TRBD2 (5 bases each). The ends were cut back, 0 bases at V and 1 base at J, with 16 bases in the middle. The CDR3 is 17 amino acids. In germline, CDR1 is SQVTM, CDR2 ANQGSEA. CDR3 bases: TGCAGCGTTGAAGATAAGTGGGGACGTCCATCCTACAATGAGCAGTTCTTC. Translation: CSVEDKWGRPSYNEQFF.

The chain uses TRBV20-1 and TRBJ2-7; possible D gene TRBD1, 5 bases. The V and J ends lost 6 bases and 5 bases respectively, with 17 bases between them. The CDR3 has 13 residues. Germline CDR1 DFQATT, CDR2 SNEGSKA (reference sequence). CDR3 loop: CSANIPGFHEQYF. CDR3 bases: TGCAGTGCCAACATTCCAGGGTTTCACGAGCAGTACTTC.